The 18 T cell receptor beta chains below were found in one sample sequenced in a study of response to subunit inactivated influenza vaccine (dated by TCRdb to the late 2010s). The label giving this sample's time point can be read as: approximately 47 days after influenza vaccine administration. The library was prepared using RT-PCR. Instrument on record: Illumina HiSeq 2500. TCRdb trimmed the raw reads at Q25, called clones with MiXCR and kept productive beta chains. Rows are combined by CDR3 protein, so each entry shows the most common genes and DNA. The sample table shows under 500,000 distinct CDR3 sequences, and approximately 11% are seen once. The ten largest clones capture around 12% of the sample. Sequencing used PBMCs from blood, obtained about 40 days after vaccination. The receptors derive from a man aged 50-60 years who received an inactivated influenza vaccine. Donor details come from another sample of the same person, matched by shared clones.

The chain combines TRBV20-1 with TRBJ1-6; 10 nucleotides match TRBD1. From germline, CDR1 is DFQATT and CDR2 SNEGSKA (reference sequence). Germline trimming cut 8 bases from V and 11 bases from J; bases unmatched to any gene: 6. The CDR3 runs 12 residues. CDR3 sequence: CSTTGGRPPLHF. CDR3 DNA: TGCAGTACGACAGGGGGCCGTCCACCCCTCCACTTT.

DNA for the CDR3: TGTGCCATCAGTGACGGACTAGCGGGAACCGATGAGCAGTTCTTC. It encodes CAISDGLAGTDEQFF. J is TRBJ2-1 and V is TRBV10-3; TRBD2 matches at 12 bases. J was trimmed by 8 bases and V by 3 bases; bases with no gene match: 5. CDR1 and CDR2 from the germline V gene are ENHRY and SYGVKD. CDR3 length equals 15 residues.

This clonotype was seen only a few times. V gene TRBV6-1 combines with J gene TRBJ1-5, with D possibly matching TRBD1 (5 bases). The CDR3 loop spans 13 amino acids. Trimming removed 6 bases at V and 3 bases at J, with 9 bases between. Germline V CDR1 and CDR2: MNHNS, SASEGT. The CDR3 sequence: CASRAGFNQPQHF. Written as DNA, the CDR3 is TGTGCCAGCAGGGCAGGGTTCAATCAGCCCCAGCATTTT.

The chain couples TRBV4-2 to TRBJ1-2, with 9 bases fitting TRBD1. The CDR3 has 15 amino acids. The trim removed 5 bases at V and 5 bases at J, leaving 9 bases unmatched. Per the germline V gene, CDR1 is LGHNA and CDR2 is YNFKEQ. The CDR3 reads CASSDRDRVVYGYTF. In nucleotides, the CDR3 is TGTGCCAGCAGCGACCGGGACAGGGTCGTGTATGGCTACACCTTC.

This clonotype was seen more than once but under ten times. V is TRBV24-1 and J is TRBJ2-1; TRBD2 agrees at 7 bases. Germline CDR1 and CDR2: KGHDR and SFDVKD. There are 15 residues in the CDR3. Losses at the gene ends were 7 bases for V and 7 bases for J; bases not matched to a gene: 12. The CDR3 is CATSPGLLGGNEQFF. CDR3 nucleotides: TGTGCCACCAGCCCCGGGCTGTTGGGGGGGAATGAGCAGTTCTTC.

This clonotype was observed a handful of times. The rearrangement uses TRBV5-1 and TRBJ1-2, with 9 bases aligning to TRBD1. The CDR3 runs to 14 residues. J was trimmed by 6 bases and V by 4 bases; bases with no gene match: 7. Germline V gene data show CDR1 as SGHRS and CDR2 as YFSETQ. This CDR3 reads CASSPQQGADGYTF. The CDR3 coding sequence is TGCGCCAGCAGCCCACAACAGGGGGCAGATGGCTACACCTTC. Full variable domain (rest looked up from reference TRBV5-1 and TRBJ1-2): KAGVTQTPRYLIKTRGQQVTLSCSPISGHRSVSWYQQTPGQGLQFLFEYFSETQRNKGNFPGRFSGRQFSNSRSEMNVSTLELGDSALYLCASSPQQGADGYTFGSGTRLTVV.

V and J are TRBV20-1 and TRBJ2-1; TRBD1 aligns across 7 bases. The CDR3 spans 17 residues. V shed 0 bases, J shed 0 bases, and the junction held 8 bases outside the gene matches. Germline values: CDR1 DFQATT, CDR2 SNEGSKA (reference sequence). The CDR3 DNA is TGCAGTGCTAGAGATTCCACAGGGGAAAGCTCCTACAATGAGCAGTTCTTC. Translating it yields CSARDSTGESSYNEQFF.

This clonotype showed up just a few times. V usage is TRBV12-3 or TRBV12-4 and J usage is TRBJ1-3; D is possibly TRBD1 (5 bases). This CDR3 region has 15 residues. V gave up 5 bases and J gave up 2 bases, with 13 bases separating them. The CDR3 nucleotides are TGTGCCAGCAGTCCAGGGCCTGAAGCTGGAAACACCATATATTTT. Translation: CASSPGPEAGNTIYF.

Remarks on this clonotype: The junction shows a germline mismatch at one end, possibly a read error. The rearrangement links TRBV6-1 to TRBJ2-1; 10 bases are shared with TRBD1. CDR3 length: 15 residues. Germline CDR1 MNHNS, CDR2 SASEGT. This chain's CDR3 is CASRPGTGAYNEQIF. CDR3 DNA: TGTGCCAGCAGACCCGGGACAGGGGCCTACAATGAGCAGATCTTC.

The rearrangement uses TRBV12-3 or TRBV12-4 and TRBJ2-7; unclear D gene. V was pared by 6 bases and J by 2 bases, with 8 bases between. The CDR3 has 12 amino acids. The CDR3 spells CASSQSTYEQYF. Here the CDR3 DNA reads TGTGCCAGCAGCCAATCAACCTACGAGCAGTACTTC.

The J gene is TRBJ1-1, the V gene TRBV7-9, with D hard to call. Trimming removed 7 bases at V and 1 base at J, with 10 bases between. Per germline, CDR1 SEHNR and CDR2 FQNEAQ (reference sequence). CDR3 length: 13 residues. CDR3 residues: CASIRTGNTEAFF. As DNA, the CDR3 is TGTGCCAGCATTAGAACTGGGAACACTGAAGCTTTCTTT.

J is TRBJ2-3 and V is TRBV29-1; 12 positions agree with TRBD2. J was trimmed by 7 bases and V by 4 bases; bases with no gene match: 9. The CDR3 contains 15 residues. Germline assignment: CDR1 SQVTM and CDR2 ANQGSEA. The CDR3 DNA follows: TGCAGCGTTGGCTATTGGGGGACTAGCGGGTATACGCAGTATTTT. Protein product: CSVGYWGTSGYTQYF.

In its sample, this clonotype was seen many times. J is TRBJ2-3 and V is TRBV20-1, with 7 bases identical to TRBD1. V lost 5 bases, J lost 4 bases, and 15 bases stayed unmatched. Germline V gene data show CDR1 as DFQATT and CDR2 as SNEGSKA (reference sequence). This CDR3 is 16 amino acids long. DNA for the CDR3: TGCAGTGCTCGACCCCTGACAGGGACCAGCTCAGATACGCAGTATTTT. Protein sequence: CSARPLTGTSSDTQYF.

This chain joins TRBV6-6 and TRBJ2-5; 8 positions match TRBD2. This CDR3 spans 13 amino acids. V was pared by 7 bases and J by 1 base, with 2 bases of the junction left unmatched. Germline assignment: CDR1 MNHNY and CDR2 SVGAGI (reference sequence). The CDR3 DNA is TGTGCCAGCACCCGGGGGGGCCAAGAGACCCAGTACTTC. Translated, it gives CASTRGGQETQYF.

The chain employs TRBV5-1 and TRBJ2-3; 8 bases are a match to TRBD2. The CDR3 has 14 amino acids. V was pared by 2 bases and J by 2 bases, with 1 base of the junction left unmatched. Germline lookup yields CDR1 SGHRS and CDR2 YFSETQ. The CDR3 DNA reads as TGCGCCAGCAGCTTTAGCGGGGACACAGATACGCAGTATTTT. Protein sequence: CASSFSGDTDTQYF.

This clonotype was detected a few times. The V gene is TRBV12-3 or TRBV12-4, the J gene TRBJ1-2, with a possible D match to TRBD1 (6 bases). Trimming shortened V by 4 bases and J by 6 bases, and 12 bases separated the two germline ends. The CDR3 is 13 residues long. CDR3 nucleotide sequence: TGTGCCAGCAGTTGGACAGTTTTAGATGGCTACACCTTC. It codes for CASSWTVLDGYTF.

In DNA form, the CDR3 reads TGTGCCAGCAGTCCTCTCCGGGACACAAATGAAAAACTGTTTTTT. As protein: CASSPLRDTNEKLFF. The V call is TRBV28, the J call TRBJ1-4; perhaps TRBD1 as D (6 bases). The CDR3 sequence is 15 residues long. V dropped 5 bases and J dropped 5 bases, with 15 bases sitting between them. Germline CDR1 MDHEN, CDR2 SYDVKM.

This clonotype occurred many times. A junction boundary mismatches the germline segment, possibly from a read error. The chain employs TRBV5-1 and TRBJ1-5, with 10 nucleotides matching TRBD1. Per germline, CDR1 SGHRS and CDR2 YFSETQ. This CDR3 has 14 residues. CDR3 sequence reads: CASSPGQGNQPQHF. In DNA form, the CDR3 reads TGTGCCAGCAGTCCGGGACAGGGGAATCAGCCCCAGCATTTT.